What follows is one TCR beta chain and its context. Its antigen remains unknown. The length of the CDR3 is 14 residues. From germline, CDR1 is GTSNPN and CDR2 SVGIG (reference sequence). V shed 5 bases, J shed 5 bases, and the junction held 11 bases outside the gene matches. This sample was taken from a study of T cell responses to AZD1222 COVID-19 vaccine. The table came from immunoSEQ multiplex PCR; TCRdb's copy has only in-frame clones and leaves some out. The table shows 110,000 to 150,000 clones, with 88% occurring only once. Both about-4-week and about-12-week second-dose recipients were combined. Overall study results and limits: Mostly white British, mostly female donors; authors suggested clonal diversity may be underestimated. Across the whole spike, CD4 TCRs peaked at regions 160-218 and 743-854. AZD1222 recipients seropositive at baseline numbered only 5 to 7.

The chain couples TRBV30 to TRBJ1-1; the match to TRBD1 covers 7 bases. The clonotype comes from an adult who received the AZD1222 COVID-19 vaccine. This sample comprised peripheral blood, obtained 28 days after the second AZD1222 dose. This chain's CDR3 is CAWHRDRENTEAFF. CDR3 DNA sequence: TGTGCCTGGCACCGAGACAGGGAGAATACTGAAGCTTTCTTT.